This T cell receptor (beta chain) stems from a study of cytomegalovirus exposure and HLA in healthy donors. Study overall: A subsequent analysis stated that the 120 or so validation repertoires were run on the same platform as the approximately 710 first-cohort repertoires.

This clone appeared once. No antigen is known for it. Trimming shortened V by 4 bases and J by 11 bases, and 21 bases separated the two germline ends. This CDR3 has 14 residues. The germline V gene encodes CDR1 SGHRS and CDR2 YFSETQ. General study points: Among the CMV-associated chains, three were confirmed in vitro as specific for CMV antigens. A classifier reportedly called cytomegalovirus status with high sensitivity and specificity. Generally TCR sequences proved uncommon, though certain public TCRs appeared in numerous donors.

Here immunoSEQ multiplex PCR was the method, and the copy in TCRdb shows in-frame clones only, minus some. The sample holds about 220,000 clones, 90% to 95% seen once. The source of this sequence is a woman aged 18-29 years in good health and CMV-seronegative. The sample comprised PBMCs. The V and J genes are TRBV5-1 and TRBJ1-1; weak D call: TRBD1 (5 bases). This CDR3 is CASSPVRGRTLAFF. CDR3 nucleotides: TGCGCCAGCAGCCCCGTAAGGGGCCGCACGCTGGCTTTCTTT.